A selection of T cell receptor beta chains follows, all from one sample in a study of CD8+CD57+ T cells in acquired aplastic anemia. From the reads, TCRdb called clonotypes with MiXCR, one entry per CDR3 protein. This table has some 170,000 distinct CDR3 sequences, 35% to 55% appearing once. The sample consisted of sorted CD4+, CD8+, or CD8+CD57+ T cells (not recorded which) from PBMCs. These receptor sequences come from a human donor in good health. CDR3s include the opening cysteine and the closing phenylalanine or tryptophan. The D gene is left open where the match is weak. Some rows have no size entry. The others give once, few or many, or a class for an expanded clone.

clone size,D gene,V gene,J gene,CDR3 DNA,CDR3 protein
few,TRBD1,TRBV6-5,TRBJ1-3,TGTGCCACCCGGGACAGCGGTAGCACCATATATTTT,CATRDSGSTIYF
many,-,TRBV19,TRBJ2-7,TGTGCCAGTAGTAGACAGATCTCCTACGAGCAGTACTTC,CASSRQISYEQYF
-,-,TRBV29-1,TRBJ2-5,TGCAGCGTTGAAGCGCACGGGGCGGAGACCCAGTACTTC,CSVEAHGAETQYF
-,TRBD2,TRBV11-2,TRBJ2-3,TGTGCCAGCACCTACGGACGGGGGGGGCCCACAGATACGCAGTATTTT,CASTYGRGGPTDTQYF
-,-,TRBV3-1,TRBJ2-1,TGTGCCAGCACGAAGGGGAGCTCCTACAATGAGCAGTTCTTC,CASTKGSSYNEQFF
-,TRBD1,TRBV12-3/TRBV12-4,TRBJ1-1,TGTGCCAGCACCCGAGGGGGCCGGAACACTGAAGCTTTCTTT,CASTRGGRNTEAFF
-,-,TRBV28,TRBJ1-2,TGTGCCAGCAGACCCCCGACAGGAGCTAACTATGGCTACACCTTC,CASRPPTGANYGYTF
-,-,TRBV2,TRBJ1-2,TGTGCCAGCAGCCTTGCAGAAGACTATGGCTACACCTTC,CASSLAEDYGYTF
many,TRBD1,TRBV7-8,TRBJ2-7,TGTGCCAGCAGCTCAGACAGGGGGCGGTACGAGCAGTACTTC,CASSSDRGRYEQYF
many,-,TRBV7-3,TRBJ2-6,TGTGCCAGCAGCTCCCAGGGTCCTGGGGCCAACGTCCTGACTTTC,CASSSQGPGANVLTF
-,-,TRBV7-6,TRBJ2-7,TGTGCCAGCAGCTTAGCGGTCGCCTACGAGCAGTACTTC,CASSLAVAYEQYF
-,TRBD2,TRBV11-2,TRBJ2-7,TGTGCCAGCAGCTTAGAGGGACTAGCGGGAGACTACGAGCAGTACTTC,CASSLEGLAGDYEQYF
-,TRBD2,TRBV19,TRBJ2-5,TGTGCCAGTAGGTCCAGCGGGGAAGAGACCCAGTACTTC,CASRSSGEETQYF
-,TRBD2,TRBV19,TRBJ2-7,TGTGCCAGTAGTGTGGGACTATTCAACTACGAGCAGTACTTC,CASSVGLFNYEQYF
many,-,TRBV7-2,TRBJ1-2,TGTGCCAGCAGCTTAGCGGGGGCTGCCTATGGCTACACCTTC,CASSLAGAAYGYTF
many,TRBD1,TRBV7-2,TRBJ1-2,TGTGCCAGCAGCTTAGGGGGACAGGGGCCTTACGGCTACACCTTC,CASSLGGQGPYGYTF
-,TRBD2,TRBV7-6,TRBJ2-6,TGTGCCAGCAGACCTAGCGGGCCCCCTGGGGCCAACGTCCTGACTTTC,CASRPSGPPGANVLTF
many,TRBD2,TRBV5-1,TRBJ2-1,TGCGCCAGCAGGACTAGCGGGGGCTCCTACAATGAGCAGTTCTTC,CASRTSGGSYNEQFF